Listed here are 32 T cell receptor beta chains from one sample, sequenced in a study of shared clonotypes between healthy human individuals. The table came from immunoSEQ multiplex PCR; TCRdb's copy has only in-frame clones and leaves some out. Of roughly 1.4 million clones listed, approximately 98.5% are singletons. The sequencing input was naive CD4+ T cells sorted from blood. Subset described: CD45RA+ positively selected. These receptors were obtained from a man aged 30-40 years in good health.

The rearrangement uses TRBV18 and TRBJ2-7; 8 nucleotides line up with TRBD2. Germline lookup yields CDR1 KGHSH and CDR2 LQKENI. This CDR3 comprises 14 residues. The ends lost 0 bases at V and 6 bases at J; junction bases unmatched: 4. This CDR3 is CASSPPAGVLEQYF. For the CDR3, the DNA is TGTGCCAGCTCACCACCAGCGGGAGTGCTCGAGCAGTACTTC.

The gene calls are TRBV29-1 and TRBJ2-4, with D unresolved. The CDR3 is 9 residues long. The V and J ends lost 8 bases and 15 bases respectively, with 14 bases between them. Germline assignment: CDR1 SQVTM and CDR2 ANQGSEA. This CDR3 is CSPRVNPYF. CDR3 sequence (DNA): TGCAGCCCAAGGGTGAATCCGTACTTC.

The rearrangement joins TRBV18 to TRBJ2-1; possible D gene TRBD1, 6 bases. Trimming stripped 0 bases from V and 12 bases from J, with 9 bases between. The CDR3 runs to 12 residues. Germline lookup yields CDR1 KGHSH and CDR2 LQKENI. CDR3 sequence (DNA): TGTGCCAGCTCACCACCGACAGGAGGGCAGTTCTTC. It specifies CASSPPTGGQFF. Complete variable domain (other parts from reference TRBV18 and TRBJ2-1): NAGVMQNPRHLVRRRGQEARLRCSPMKGHSHVYWYRQLPEEGLKFMVYLQKENIIDESGMPKERFSAEFPKEGPSILRIQQVVRGDSAAYFCASSPPTGGQFFGPGTRLTVL.

V and J are TRBV18 and TRBJ1-5; perhaps TRBD1 as D (6 bases). The germline V and J ends were trimmed by 1 base and 4 bases, with 11 bases remaining between them. CDR1 is KGHSH, CDR2 LQKENI, per germline. This CDR3 comprises 15 residues. The CDR3 spells CASSPLAGQNQPQHF. The CDR3, as DNA: TGTGCCAGCTCACCACTAGCGGGACAAAATCAGCCCCAGCATTTT.

V is TRBV7-9 and J is TRBJ2-5; TRBD2 might be the D (5 bases). The CDR3 loop spans 15 amino acids. The germline gives CDR1 SEHNR, CDR2 FQNEAQ (reference sequence). The V gene lost 0 bases and the J gene lost 0 bases, with 8 bases spanning the gap. In DNA, the CDR3 is TGTGCCAGCAGCTTAGCGACGGACTACCAAGAGACCCAGTACTTC. It is translated as CASSLATDYQETQYF.

The CDR3 here is CASSLTRQGAYEQYF. The CDR3 DNA follows: TGTGCCAGCAGCTTAACTCGACAGGGGGCCTACGAGCAGTACTTC. The chain recombines TRBV7-8 with TRBJ2-7; TRBD1 matches 9 bases. CDR1 is SGHVS, CDR2 FQNEAQ, per germline. The junction had 4 bases not matched to a gene; V was cut back by 2 bases and J by 2 bases. The CDR3 has 15 residues.

The CDR3 loop reads CASRRGREMNTEAFF. The CDR3 coding sequence is TGTGCCAGCAGAAGAGGCCGGGAAATGAACACTGAAGCTTTCTTT. V is TRBV7-2 and J is TRBJ1-1; D remains ambiguous. CDR1 is SGHTA and CDR2 is FQGNSA in the germline V gene. The CDR3 is 15 residues long. V dropped 6 bases and J dropped 0 bases, with 14 bases sitting between them. Supplemented by reference TRBV7-2 and TRBJ1-1, the full variable domain reads GAGVSQSPSNKVTEKGKDVELRCDPISGHTALYWYRQSLGQGLEFLIYFQGNSAPDKSGLPSDRFSAERTGGSVSTLTIQRTQQEDSAVYLCASRRGREMNTEAFFGQGTRLTVV.

The chain has TRBV4-3 and TRBJ2-2, with D tentatively TRBD1 or TRBD2 (6 bases each). This CDR3 has 16 residues. Trimming shortened V by 5 bases and J by 3 bases, and 16 bases separated the two germline ends. Germline V gene sequence: CDR1 LGHNA, CDR2 YSLEER. The CDR3 bases are TGCGCCAGCAGCGTTCATGGGGGGCTTTACACCGGGGAGCTGTTTTTT. As protein: CASSVHGGLYTGELFF.

On this clone itself: One junction end disagrees with the germline gene, perhaps due to a read error. The chain joins TRBV14 to TRBJ2-1, with 12 bases lining up with TRBD2. This CDR3 has 14 residues. Germline V gene sequence: CDR1 SGHDN, CDR2 FVKESK. The CDR3 is CASSQTSGSPLLVF. CDR3 nucleotide sequence: TGTGCCAGCAGCCAGACTAGCGGGAGTCCTCTCCTGGTCTTC.

The chain recombines TRBV9 with TRBJ2-1, with 10 positions matching TRBD1. Germline V gene lookup returns CDR1 SGDLS and CDR2 YYNGEE. Losses at the gene ends were 0 bases for V and 5 bases for J; bases not matched to a gene: 5. The CDR3 has 16 amino acids. CDR3 sequence reads: CASSVDPGQGNNEQFF. CDR3 DNA: TGTGCCAGCAGCGTAGATCCGGGACAGGGGAACAATGAGCAGTTCTTC.

The chain employs TRBV6-5 and TRBJ2-3; D is uncertain. CDR3 length: 14 residues. The V end was cut by 5 bases, the J end by 3 bases, with 12 bases between. The germline CDR1 and CDR2 sequences are MNHEY and SVGAGI. CDR3 sequence: CASSLGPRTDTQYF. CDR3 DNA sequence: TGTGCCAGCAGTCTCGGGCCCAGGACAGATACGCAGTATTTT.

This chain links TRBV5-1 with TRBJ2-5, with D perhaps assigned TRBD1 or TRBD2 (5 bases each). Trimming took off 3 bases at V and 3 bases at J, with 12 bases between the two ends. Germline loops: CDR1 SGHRS, CDR2 YFSETQ. This CDR3 spans 14 amino acids. The CDR3 loop reads CASSSPGLEETQYF. The CDR3 region has the DNA TGCGCCAGCAGCTCCCCGGGGCTCGAAGAGACCCAGTACTTC. The whole variable domain, filled in from reference TRBV5-1 and TRBJ2-5, reads KAGVTQTPRYLIKTRGQQVTLSCSPISGHRSVSWYQQTPGQGLQFLFEYFSETQRNKGNFPGRFSGRQFSNSRSEMNVSTLELGDSALYLCASSSPGLEETQYFGPGTRLLVL.

V and J are TRBV7-9 and TRBJ1-2; 8 bases are shared with TRBD1. Germline assignment: CDR1 SEHNR and CDR2 FQNEAQ (reference sequence). The CDR3 runs to 16 residues. The V segment lost 6 bases and the J segment 8 bases; nucleotides outside the gene matches: 17. This chain's CDR3 is CASRPPGQGAFGGYTF. The CDR3 nucleotides read TGTGCCAGCAGACCCCCCGGGCAGGGGGCTTTTGGGGGCTACACCTTC.

The chain joins TRBV6-6 to TRBJ1-3, with D tentatively TRBD1 (5 bases). Trimming cost V 3 bases and J 0 bases, with 12 bases left between them. The CDR3 has 16 amino acids. Looked up from germline, CDR1 is MNHNY and CDR2 is SVGAGI (reference sequence). CDR3 nucleotides: TGTGCCAGCAGTTATAGACAGCCCAGCTCTGGAAACACCATATATTTT. Its protein product is CASSYRQPSSGNTIYF.

This chain connects TRBV28 to TRBJ1-2; D may be TRBD1 (5 bases). The germline V gene has CDR1 MDHEN and CDR2 SYDVKM. The CDR3 sequence is 17 residues long. Trimming pared 3 bases from V and 6 bases from J, leaving 23 bases between. The CDR3 loop is CASSFYTRRAGEDGYTF. CDR3 bases: TGTGCCAGCAGTTTCTATACCCGACGGGCGGGGGAGGATGGCTACACCTTC.

This chain's CDR3 is CASRPWDTDYEQYF. Here the CDR3 DNA reads TGCGCCAGCAGGCCCTGGGACACCGACTACGAGCAGTACTTC. This rearrangement joins TRBV10-2 to TRBJ2-7, with a tentative D call TRBD1 (6 bases). V lost 6 bases to trimming and J lost 3 bases, with 15 bases between them. The CDR3 sequence is 14 residues long. Germline V gene lookup returns CDR1 WSHSY and CDR2 SAAADI.

The genes are TRBV5-4 and TRBJ2-5; D call uncertain. V lost 4 bases to trimming and J lost 8 bases, with 12 bases between them. The CDR3 contains 12 residues. CDR1 SGHNT and CDR2 YYREEE come from the germline V gene (reference sequence). CDR3 region: CASSPPFGTQYF. In DNA form, the CDR3 reads TGTGCCAGCAGCCCGCCCTTCGGAACCCAGTACTTC.

This clone was observed a single time. This chain connects TRBV5-1 to TRBJ2-7, with a weak D call TRBD2 (7 bases). Trimming left V 4 bases short and J 6 bases short, with 20 bases between. The CDR3 length is 15 residues. From germline, CDR1 is SGHRS and CDR2 YFSETQ. The CDR3 DNA sequence: TGCGCCAGCAGCCTAGGGGGGGCGCGGGGTAGCGAGCAGTACTTC. Its protein is CASSLGGARGSEQYF.

Details on this clone: Other nucleotide sequences from this sample produce the same CDR3. The J gene is TRBJ2-7, the V gene TRBV9, with 7 bases identical to TRBD2. This CDR3 contains 15 residues. The ends lost 0 bases at V and 0 bases at J; junction bases unmatched: 3. Germline CDR1 reads SGDLS; CDR2 reads YYNGEE. The CDR3 sequence: CASSVAGGSSYEQYF. The CDR3 region has the DNA TGTGCCAGCAGCGTAGCTGGCGGGAGCTCCTACGAGCAGTACTTC. Using reference TRBV9 and TRBJ2-7 for the parts outside the CDR3, the full variable domain is DSGVTQTPKHLITATGQRVTLRCSPRSGDLSVYWYQQSLDQGLQFLIQYYNGEERAKGNILERFSAQQFPDLHSELNLSSLELGDSALYFCASSVAGGSSYEQYFGPGTRLTVT.

The chain combines TRBV18 with TRBJ2-7, with D possibly TRBD1 on 5 matching bases. CDR1 is KGHSH, CDR2 LQKENI, per germline. Trimming shortened V by 6 bases and J by 1 base, and 16 bases separated the two germline ends. There are 15 residues in the CDR3. CDR3 protein: CASSLRAGFSYEQYF. The CDR3 region has the DNA TGTGCCAGCTCGCTCCGAGCAGGGTTTTCCTACGAGCAGTACTTC.

A note on this clone: The same CDR3 arises from other DNA sequences in this sample as well. The V gene is TRBV2, the J gene TRBJ1-1; D gene uncertain. Germline V CDR1 and CDR2: SNHLY, FYNNEI. Trimming shortened V by 4 bases and J by 1 base, and 7 bases separated the two germline ends. This CDR3 has 13 amino acids. The CDR3 nucleotides read TGTGCCAGCAGTGCGGACGCGAACACTGAAGCTTTCTTT. Translating gives CASSADANTEAFF.

The gene calls are TRBV6-6 and TRBJ2-2, with 7 bases fitting TRBD1. Trimming cost V 6 bases and J 6 bases; bases outside gene matches: 4. CDR1 and CDR2 from the germline V gene are MNHNY and SVGAGI (reference sequence). The CDR3 length is 13 residues. The CDR3 protein is CASSLDRAGELFF. The CDR3 region has the DNA TGTGCCAGCAGCTTAGACAGGGCCGGGGAGCTGTTTTTT.

This chain links TRBV9 with TRBJ2-7, with D uncertain. Trimming took 4 bases from V and 4 from J, leaving 21 bases between them. CDR3 length: 16 residues. Looked up from germline, CDR1 is SGDLS and CDR2 is YYNGEE. The CDR3 nucleotides are TGTGCCAGCAGCCCCGAGTGGCTAGTCGGAACGTACGAGCAGTACTTC. This translates into CASSPEWLVGTYEQYF.

The chain uses TRBV9 and TRBJ2-3; TRBD1 is a possible D gene (6 bases). The length of the CDR3 is 14 residues. Germline V gene lookup returns CDR1 SGDLS and CDR2 YYNGEE. Trimming cost V 4 bases and J 2 bases, with 11 bases left between them. CDR3 sequence reads: CASSIRDTTDTQYF. CDR3 in DNA: TGTGCCAGCAGCATTCGGGACACCACAGATACGCAGTATTTT.

This clone was counted once. The chain has TRBV7-8 and TRBJ2-5; 7 bases match TRBD2. The CDR3 runs 15 residues. Germline V gene data show CDR1 as SGHVS and CDR2 as FQNEAQ. The junction had 10 bases not matched to a gene; V was cut back by 5 bases and J by 4 bases. In nucleotides, the CDR3 is TGTGCCAGCAGCAGGACGGGGGTAGCGGGAGAGACCCAGTACTTC. It translates to CASSRTGVAGETQYF. The entire variable domain, with the rest obtained from reference TRBV7-8 and TRBJ2-5, is as follows: GAGVSQSPRYKVAKRGQDVALRCDPISGHVSLFWYQQALGQGPEFLTYFQNEAQLDKSGLPSDRFFAERPEGSVSTLKIQRTQQEDSAVYLCASSRTGVAGETQYFGPGTRLLVL.

The chain employs TRBV14 and TRBJ2-3; 7 bases are a match to TRBD2. The germline V gene has CDR1 SGHDN and CDR2 FVKESK. The junction had 6 bases not matched to a gene; V was cut back by 4 bases and J by 2 bases. The CDR3 runs to 15 residues. CDR3 sequence reads: CASSRIAGNTDTQYF. The CDR3 DNA follows: TGTGCCAGCAGCCGAATAGCGGGTAACACAGATACGCAGTATTTT.

The chain recombines TRBV7-9 with TRBJ1-5; D remains unclear. The CDR3 sequence is 13 residues long. V lost 2 bases to trimming and J lost 10 bases, with 12 bases between them. Germline values: CDR1 SEHNR, CDR2 FQNEAQ (reference sequence). The CDR3 coding sequence is TGTGCCAGCAGCTTAAGACCCCAAAGTCCCCAGCATTTT. Translating gives CASSLRPQSPQHF.

V usage is TRBV4-3 and J usage is TRBJ1-2; 8 positions agree with TRBD1. Germline CDR1 is LGHNA and CDR2 is YSLEER. The ends lost 4 bases at V and 8 bases at J; junction bases unmatched: 12. This CDR3 is built from 15 residues. The DNA of the CDR3 is TGCGCCAGCAGCCCAGAACAGGGGGGACTAGGAGGCTACACCTTC. Residues: CASSPEQGGLGGYTF.

The count of this clone is one. The rearrangement joins TRBV6-1 to TRBJ2-1; weak D call: TRBD1 (6 bases). This CDR3 comprises 13 residues. V was pared by 6 bases and J by 6 bases, with 12 bases between. Germline lookup yields CDR1 MNHNS and CDR2 SASEGT. In DNA form, the CDR3 reads TGTGCCAGCAGCGGACAGCCGGGCAATGAGCAGTTCTTC. It is translated as CASSGQPGNEQFF.

This sequence joins TRBV28 and TRBJ1-2, with a tentative D call TRBD1 (6 bases). Germline lookup yields CDR1 MDHEN and CDR2 SYDVKM. Trimming took 3 bases from V and 5 from J, leaving 19 bases between them. This CDR3 has 16 residues. The CDR3 sequence is CASSFEGGREYYGYTF. The CDR3 DNA is TGTGCCAGCAGTTTCGAAGGGGGGCGAGAATATTATGGCTACACCTTC.

The chain uses TRBV28 and TRBJ2-1, with 12 bases that match TRBD2. Per germline, CDR1 MDHEN and CDR2 SYDVKM. The CDR3 has 15 amino acids. The V gene end was trimmed by 6 bases and the J gene end by 5 bases; junction bases not matched to a gene: 5. CDR3 nucleotides: TGTGCCAGCAGGTCCGCTAGCGGGAGGGACAATGAGCAGTTCTTC. It encodes CASRSASGRDNEQFF.

The chain recombines TRBV7-2 with TRBJ2-3; the D gene is possibly TRBD1 (5 bases). The germline V gene has CDR1 SGHTA and CDR2 FQGNSA. This CDR3 region has 14 residues. V shed 7 bases and J shed 0 bases, with 11 bases lying between them. CDR3 sequence reads: CASIYRHSTDTQYF. CDR3 nucleotides: TGTGCCAGCATTTACAGGCATAGCACAGATACGCAGTATTTT.